This T cell receptor beta chain was identified during a study of T cell responses to AZD1222 COVID-19 vaccine. Whole-study findings and limits: Along spike, vaccine-associated CD4 TCRs were found throughout, with dominance at 160-218 and 743-854. No day 14 peak samples; only post-peak repertoires were characterized.

Per the germline V gene, CDR1 is SGHTA and CDR2 is FQGNSA. Trimming removed 1 base at V and 4 bases at J, with 9 bases between. The CDR3 runs to 14 residues. Produced via immunoSEQ multiplex PCR; TCRdb's table is partial and in-frame only. The sample records about 100,000 clones, 85% to 95% being singletons. This clone has only one observation. The antigen is undetermined. The sequence was obtained from an adult who received the AZD1222 COVID-19 vaccine. The sample in question was peripheral blood, obtained 28 days after the second AZD1222 dose. V usage is TRBV7-2 and J usage is TRBJ2-3; D gene unclear. The CDR3 region has the DNA TGTGCCAGCAGCTTAGTTCAGGCGGCAGATACGCAGTATTTT. Translating it yields CASSLVQAADTQYF.